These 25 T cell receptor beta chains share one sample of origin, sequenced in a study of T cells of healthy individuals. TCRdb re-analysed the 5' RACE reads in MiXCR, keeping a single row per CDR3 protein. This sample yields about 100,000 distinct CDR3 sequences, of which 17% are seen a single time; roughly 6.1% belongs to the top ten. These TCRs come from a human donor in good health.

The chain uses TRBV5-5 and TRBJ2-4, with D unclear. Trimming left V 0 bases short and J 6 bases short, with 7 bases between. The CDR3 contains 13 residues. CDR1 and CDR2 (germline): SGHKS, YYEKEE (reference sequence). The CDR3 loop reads CASSLGPGNIQYF. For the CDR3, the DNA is TGTGCCAGCAGCTTGGGCCCGGGAAACATTCAGTACTTC.

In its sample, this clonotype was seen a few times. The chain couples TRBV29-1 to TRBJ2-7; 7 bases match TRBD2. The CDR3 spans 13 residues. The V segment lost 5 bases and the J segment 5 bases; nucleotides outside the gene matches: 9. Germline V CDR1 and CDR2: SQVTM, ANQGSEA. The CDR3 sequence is CSVIQGLSDEQYF. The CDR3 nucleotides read TGCAGCGTTATTCAGGGACTATCCGACGAGCAGTACTTC.

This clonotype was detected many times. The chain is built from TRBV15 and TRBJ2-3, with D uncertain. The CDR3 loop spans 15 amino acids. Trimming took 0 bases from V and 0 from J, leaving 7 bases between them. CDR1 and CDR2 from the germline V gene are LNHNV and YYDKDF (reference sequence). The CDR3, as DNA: TGTGCCACCAGCAGAGATGCGCGGAGCACAGATACGCAGTATTTT. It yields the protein CATSRDARSTDTQYF.

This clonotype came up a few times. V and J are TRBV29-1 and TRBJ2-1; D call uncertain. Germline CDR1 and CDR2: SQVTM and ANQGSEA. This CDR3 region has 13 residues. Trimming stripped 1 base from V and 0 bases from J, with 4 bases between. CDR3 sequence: CSVEASSYNEQFF. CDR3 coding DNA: TGCAGCGTTGAAGCTAGCTCCTACAATGAGCAGTTCTTC.

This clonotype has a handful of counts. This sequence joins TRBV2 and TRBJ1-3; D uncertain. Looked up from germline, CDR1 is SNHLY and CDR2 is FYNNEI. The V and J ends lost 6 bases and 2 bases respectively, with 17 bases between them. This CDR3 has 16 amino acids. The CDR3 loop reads CASSRAGGLPGNTIYF. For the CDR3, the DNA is TGTGCCAGCAGCCGCGCCGGAGGCTTACCTGGAAACACCATATATTTT.

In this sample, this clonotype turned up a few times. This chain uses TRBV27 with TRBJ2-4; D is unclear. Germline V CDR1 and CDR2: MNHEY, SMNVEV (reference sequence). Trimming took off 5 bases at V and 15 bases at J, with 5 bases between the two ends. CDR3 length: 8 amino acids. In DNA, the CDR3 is TGTGCCAGCAGTCCCTGGTACTTC. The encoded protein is CASSPWYF.

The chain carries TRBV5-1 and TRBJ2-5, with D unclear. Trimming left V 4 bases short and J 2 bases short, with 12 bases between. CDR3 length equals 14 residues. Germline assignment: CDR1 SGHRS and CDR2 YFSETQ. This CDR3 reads CASSKAAGQETQYF. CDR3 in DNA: TGCGCCAGCAGCAAGGCCGCAGGACAAGAGACCCAGTACTTC.

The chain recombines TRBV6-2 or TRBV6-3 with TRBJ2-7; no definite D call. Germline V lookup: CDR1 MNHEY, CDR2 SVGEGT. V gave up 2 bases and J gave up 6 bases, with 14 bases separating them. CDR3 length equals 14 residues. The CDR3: CASSYGSTSAEQYF. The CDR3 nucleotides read TGTGCCAGCAGTTACGGTAGCACTTCTGCCGAGCAGTACTTC.

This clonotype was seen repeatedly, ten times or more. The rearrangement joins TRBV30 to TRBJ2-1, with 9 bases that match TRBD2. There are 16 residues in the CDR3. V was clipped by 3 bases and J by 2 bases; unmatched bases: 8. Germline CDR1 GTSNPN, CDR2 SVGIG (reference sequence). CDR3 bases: TGTGCCTGGAGGGCCGGCGGGGGGGCCGCCTACAATGAGCAGTTCTTC. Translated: CAWRAGGGAAYNEQFF.

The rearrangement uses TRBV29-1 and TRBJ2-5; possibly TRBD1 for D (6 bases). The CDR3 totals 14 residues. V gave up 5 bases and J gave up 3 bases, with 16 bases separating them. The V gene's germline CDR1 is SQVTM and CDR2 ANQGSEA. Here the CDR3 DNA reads TGCAGCGTTATCGCACAGGGTGGGAAAGAGACCCAGTACTTC. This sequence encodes CSVIAQGGKETQYF.

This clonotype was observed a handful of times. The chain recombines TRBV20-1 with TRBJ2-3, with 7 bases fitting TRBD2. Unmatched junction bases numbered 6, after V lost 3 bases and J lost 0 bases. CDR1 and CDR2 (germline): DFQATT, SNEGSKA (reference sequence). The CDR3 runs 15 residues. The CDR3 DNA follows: TGCAGTGCTAGTGGAGCTAGCGGAAGCACAGATACGCAGTATTTT. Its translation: CSASGASGSTDTQYF.

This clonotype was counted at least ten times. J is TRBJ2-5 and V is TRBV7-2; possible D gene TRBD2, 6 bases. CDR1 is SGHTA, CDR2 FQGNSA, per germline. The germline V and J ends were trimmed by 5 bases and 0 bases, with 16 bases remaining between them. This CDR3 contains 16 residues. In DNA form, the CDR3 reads TGTGCCAGCAGCGTTGGAGGGGCAGGTCACCAAGAGACCCAGTACTTC. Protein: CASSVGGAGHQETQYF. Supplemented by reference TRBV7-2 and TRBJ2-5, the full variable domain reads GAGVSQSPSNKVTEKGKDVELRCDPISGHTALYWYRQSLGQGLEFLIYFQGNSAPDKSGLPSDRFSAERTGGSVSTLTIQRTQQEDSAVYLCASSVGGAGHQETQYFGPGTRLLVL.

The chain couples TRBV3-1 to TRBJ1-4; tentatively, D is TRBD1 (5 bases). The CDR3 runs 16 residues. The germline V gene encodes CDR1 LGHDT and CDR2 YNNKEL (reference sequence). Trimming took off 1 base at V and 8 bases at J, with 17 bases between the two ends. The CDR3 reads CASSQVIRGEREKLFF. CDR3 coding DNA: TGTGCCAGCAGCCAAGTGATTCGGGGGGAAAGGGAAAAACTGTTTTTT.

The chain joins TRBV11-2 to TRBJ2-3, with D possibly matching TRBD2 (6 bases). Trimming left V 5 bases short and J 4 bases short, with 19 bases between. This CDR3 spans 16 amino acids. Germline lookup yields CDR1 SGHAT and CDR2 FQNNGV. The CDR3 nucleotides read TGTGCCAGCAGCCCCTCTCCGGGGACTCCTCCAGATACGCAGTATTTT. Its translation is CASSPSPGTPPDTQYF.

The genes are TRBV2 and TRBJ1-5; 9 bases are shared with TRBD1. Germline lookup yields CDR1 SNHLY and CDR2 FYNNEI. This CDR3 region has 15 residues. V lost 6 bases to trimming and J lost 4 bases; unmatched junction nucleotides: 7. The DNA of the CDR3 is TGTGCCAGCAGGGGAAACAGGGGGCGAAATCAGCCCCAGCATTTT. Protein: CASRGNRGRNQPQHF.

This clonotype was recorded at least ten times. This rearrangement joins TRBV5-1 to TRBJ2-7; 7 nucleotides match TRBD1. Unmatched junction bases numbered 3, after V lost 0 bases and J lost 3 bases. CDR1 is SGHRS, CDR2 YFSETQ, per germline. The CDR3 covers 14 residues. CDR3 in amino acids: CASSLGQGYYEQYF. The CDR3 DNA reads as TGCGCCAGCAGCTTGGGACAGGGCTACTACGAGCAGTACTTC.

CDR3 bases: TGTGCCAGCCAAGAGACAGGGACCCACACAGATACGCAGTATTTT. This encodes CASQETGTHTDTQYF. The rearrangement uses TRBV6-1 and TRBJ2-3; TRBD1 aligns across 7 bases. CDR1 and CDR2 from the germline V gene are MNHNS and SASEGT. The V gene end was trimmed by 8 bases and the J gene end by 2 bases; junction bases not matched to a gene: 10. The length of the CDR3 is 15 residues.

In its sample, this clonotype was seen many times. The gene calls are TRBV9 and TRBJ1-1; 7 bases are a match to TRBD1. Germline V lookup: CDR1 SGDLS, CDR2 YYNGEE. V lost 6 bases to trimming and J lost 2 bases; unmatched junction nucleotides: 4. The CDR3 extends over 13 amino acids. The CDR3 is CASTGQSNTEAFF. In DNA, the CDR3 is TGTGCCAGCACGGGACAGAGCAACACTGAAGCTTTCTTT.

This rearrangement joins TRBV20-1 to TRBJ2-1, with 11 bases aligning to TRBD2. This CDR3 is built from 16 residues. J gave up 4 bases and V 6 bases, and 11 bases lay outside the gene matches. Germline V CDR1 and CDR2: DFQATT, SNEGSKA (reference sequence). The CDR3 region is CSAPKLAGVGYNEQFF. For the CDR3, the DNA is TGCAGTGCCCCGAAACTAGCGGGAGTGGGGTACAATGAGCAGTTCTTC.

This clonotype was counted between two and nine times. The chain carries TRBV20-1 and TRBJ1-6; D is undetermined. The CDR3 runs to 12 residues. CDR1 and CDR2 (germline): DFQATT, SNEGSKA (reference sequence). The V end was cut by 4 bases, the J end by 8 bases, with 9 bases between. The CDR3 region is CSAMVFDSPLHF. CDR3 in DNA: TGCAGTGCTATGGTCTTTGATTCACCCCTCCACTTT.

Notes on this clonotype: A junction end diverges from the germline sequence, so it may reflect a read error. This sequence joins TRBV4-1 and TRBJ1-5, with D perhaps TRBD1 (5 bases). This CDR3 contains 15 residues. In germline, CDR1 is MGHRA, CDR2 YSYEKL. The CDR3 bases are TGCGCCAGCAGCCAAGATCGACAGTCTAATCAAGCCCAGAATTTT. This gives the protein CASSQDRQSNQAQNF.

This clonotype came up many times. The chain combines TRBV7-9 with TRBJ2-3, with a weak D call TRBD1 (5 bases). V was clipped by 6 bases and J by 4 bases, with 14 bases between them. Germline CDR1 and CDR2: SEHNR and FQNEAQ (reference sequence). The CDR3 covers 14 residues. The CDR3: CASSRLTVPDTQYF. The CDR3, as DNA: TGTGCCAGCAGTCGCTTGACAGTTCCAGATACGCAGTATTTT. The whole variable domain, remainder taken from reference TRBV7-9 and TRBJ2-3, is DTGVSQNPRHKITKRGQNVTFRCDPISEHNRLYWYRQTLGQGPEFLTYFQNEAQLEKSRLLSDRFSAERPKGSFSTLEIQRTEQGDSAMYLCASSRLTVPDTQYFGPGTRLTVL.

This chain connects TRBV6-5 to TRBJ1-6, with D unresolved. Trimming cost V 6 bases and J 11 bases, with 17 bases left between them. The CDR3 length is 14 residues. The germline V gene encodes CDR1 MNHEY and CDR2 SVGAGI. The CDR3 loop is CASRSGGSVTPLHF. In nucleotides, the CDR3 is TGTGCCAGCAGGTCGGGAGGGTCGGTAACACCCCTCCACTTT.

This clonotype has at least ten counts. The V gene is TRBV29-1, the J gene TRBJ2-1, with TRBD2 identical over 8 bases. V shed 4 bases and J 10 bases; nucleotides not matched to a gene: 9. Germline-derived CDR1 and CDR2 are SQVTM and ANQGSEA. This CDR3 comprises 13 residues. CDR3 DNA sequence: TGCAGCGTTGTCGGGGGGGCCGCCATCGAGCAGTTCTTC. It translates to CSVVGGAAIEQFF.

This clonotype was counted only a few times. The CDR3, as DNA: TGTGCCAGCAGCTTGGTCAGGGTACAGTCACCCCTCCACTTT. Encoded protein: CASSLVRVQSPLHF. The chain employs TRBV7-2 and TRBJ1-6; a weak D match, TRBD1 (5 bases). V shed 3 bases and J shed 10 bases, with 13 bases lying between them. The CDR3 contains 14 residues. Germline CDR1 reads SGHTA; CDR2 reads FQGNSA.